The clone carrying this TCR beta chain was seen repeatedly, ten times or more. The CDR3 extends over 15 amino acids. From germline, CDR1 is LGHDT and CDR2 YNNKEL (reference sequence). Trimming removed 0 bases at V and 6 bases at J, with 13 bases between. This entry is derived from a study of T-cell memory formation after mild COVID-19. TCRdb redid the calling of the 5' RACE reads with MiXCR, one entry per CDR3 protein. The repertoire holds approximately 580,000 distinct CDR3 sequences, with about a fifth as singletons. The sequence was collected from an adult woman who had mild COVID-19 (a few samples of this study predate the infection). Cell type and time point are not known. V gene TRBV3-1 combines with J gene TRBJ2-3; possible D gene TRBD2, 6 bases. Material for sequencing was PBMCs or a T cell subset sorted from them (not recorded which). The CDR3 loop reads CASSQDGSGVDTQYF. CDR3 sequence (DNA): TGTGCCAGCAGCCAAGATGGGTCGGGAGTGGATACGCAGTATTTT.